The TCR beta chain described here comes from a study of T-cell reconstitution after alpha-beta-depleted transplantation in children. This clonotype was found many times. Its antigen is not known. Whole-study findings and limits: After transplant, high TCRbeta diversity at day 60 in some patients arose from surviving recipient T cells and thymic progenitors. Reportedly, roughly two months post-transplant, alpha-beta T cells arose from several hundred expanded graft clones.

A TCRbeta library incorporating unique molecular identifiers was prepared. TCRdb reprocessed the PCR reads with MiXCR, giving one entry per CDR3 protein. Of some 600,000 distinct CDR3 sequences listed, roughly 13% were seen once; the top ten hold 2.2%. The CDR3 length is 14 residues. CDR1 is SQVTM, CDR2 ANQGSEA, per germline. V was trimmed by 6 bases and J by 8 bases, leaving 20 bases between them. Material: PBMCs, mostly from graft donor cells, obtained 360 days after TCRalphabeta/CD19-depleted stem cell transplant. The receptor was isolated from a male patient under 18 who had a stem cell transplant for acute myeloid leukemia, so the T cells may come from the graft donor. The chain carries TRBV29-1 and TRBJ2-1; D is perhaps TRBD2 (5 bases). This CDR3 is CSVTFLTGNYEQFF. The CDR3 nucleotides read TGCAGCGTGACATTCTTAACGGGAAACTATGAGCAGTTCTTC.